Listed here are 19 T cell receptor beta chains from one sample, sequenced in a study of low-dose radiotherapy and immunotherapy resistance in tumors. Priming of first-strand cDNA relied on TRAV- and TRBV-specific primers (covering alpha and beta chains). The authors amplified TCRs for about 20 PCR cycles with a constant-region primer and a V-primer adapter. Each CDR3 protein is one row after TCRdb ran MiXCR on the reads. Of about 9,800 distinct CDR3 sequences listed, roughly four fifths are singletons. These receptors were obtained from a human donor with advanced metastatic prostate, ovarian, gallbladder or colorectal cancer (not recorded which). This table probably holds off-target reads from a library built for another chain.

The rearrangement uses TRBV12-5 and TRBJ2-4; D possibly matches TRBD1 or TRBD2 (5 bases each). Looked up from germline, CDR1 is LGHNT and CDR2 is FRNRAP. V dropped 2 bases and J dropped 7 bases, with 21 bases sitting between them. The CDR3 runs 17 residues. The CDR3 region is CASGLPNLGLGENIQYF. In DNA form, the CDR3 reads TGTGCTAGTGGTTTGCCAAACTTAGGGTTGGGGGAGAACATTCAGTACTTC.

The chain couples TRBV28 to TRBJ2-3; 7 bases agree with TRBD2. The CDR3 runs to 16 residues. The germline V gene encodes CDR1 MDHEN and CDR2 SYDVKM. J was trimmed by 4 bases and V by 6 bases; bases with no gene match: 13. CDR3 loop: CASSHLPRELPDTQYF. The CDR3 DNA reads TGTGCCAGCAGCCACCTCCCGCGGGAGCTACCAGATACGCAGTATTTT.

The chain recombines TRBV29-1 with TRBJ1-4; TRBD1 matches 9 bases. Looked up from germline, CDR1 is SQVTM and CDR2 is ANQGSEA. The CDR3 extends over 13 amino acids. V shed 7 bases, J shed 7 bases, and the junction held 7 bases outside the gene matches. The CDR3 nucleotides read TGCAGCGCCGGACAGGGGAGGAGTGAAAAACTGTTTTTT. Its protein is CSAGQGRSEKLFF.

This clonotype was recorded once. The chain has TRBV2 and TRBJ2-3; D is possibly TRBD1 (5 bases). There are 13 residues in the CDR3. Germline loops: CDR1 SNHLY, CDR2 FYNNEI. With 5 bases removed from V and 5 bases from J, the gap between germline ends came to 11 bases. In nucleotides, the CDR3 is TGTGCCAGCAGTTCTCAGGGAATAGATACGCAGTATTTT. Its protein product is CASSSQGIDTQYF. Filled out from reference TRBV2 and TRBJ2-3, the complete variable domain reads EPEVTQTPSHQVTQMGQEVILRCVPISNHLYFYWYRQILGQKVEFLVSFYNNEISEKSEIFDDQFSVERPDGSNFTLKIRSTKLEDSAMYFCASSSQGIDTQYFGPGTRLTVL.

The V call is TRBV26, the J call TRBJ2-3; the table names TRBD2, a call not compared with the DNA. TRBV26 is recorded as a pseudogene. The CDR3 is 16 residues long. The DNA for the CDR3 is TGTGCCAGCATCCCGCCCGCGGGGAGCATGACAGATACGCAGTATTTT. Translation gives CASIPPAGSMTDTQYF.

The chain uses TRBV6-1 and TRBJ1-1; D gene ambiguous. The CDR3 contains 12 residues. The V gene's germline CDR1 is MNHNS and CDR2 SASEGT. V was shortened by 5 bases and J by 4 bases, with 8 bases between the two germline ends. The chain's CDR3 is CASSFVSTEAFF. CDR3 bases: TGTGCCAGCAGTTTCGTATCCACTGAAGCTTTCTTT.

For this clonotype: No DNA is shown, since the ends of the CDR3 on it are uncertain; the CDR3 is the one TCRdb lists. This chain connects TRBV5-8 to TRBJ2-2; the table gives TRBD2 as D, unverified against the DNA. CDR1 is SGHTS and CDR2 is YDEGEE in the germline V gene. The CDR3 has 18 amino acids, counting both end residues. This CDR3 reads CASSFKASGRLTGELFFF.

This clonotype was found once. The J gene is TRBJ2-1, the V gene TRBV12-3 or TRBV12-4; a weak D match, TRBD2 (6 bases). V lost 4 bases, J lost 2 bases, and 9 bases lay in between. The CDR3 has 14 residues. Here the CDR3 reads CASSYSGAYNEQFF. CDR3 nucleotide sequence: TGTGCCAGCAGTTACTCGGGGGCCTACAATGAGCAGTTCTTC.

The rearrangement uses TRBV9 and TRBJ2-2; 7 nucleotides align to TRBD2. The CDR3 covers 15 residues. The germline CDR1 and CDR2 sequences are SGDLS and YYNGEE. V gave up 4 bases and J gave up 5 bases; unmatched junction bases: 8. The DNA of the CDR3 is TGTGCCAGCAGCACTCCCCAGGGAGGGACCGGGGAGCTGTTTTTT. This encodes CASSTPQGGTGELFF.

This clonotype showed up just a few times. The rearrangement joins TRBV5-1 to TRBJ2-1; no clear D. Germline V gene sequence: CDR1 SGHRS, CDR2 YFSETQ. The length of the CDR3 is 11 residues. The ends were cut back, 2 bases at V and 8 bases at J, with 5 bases in the middle. The CDR3 protein is CASSFMDEQFF. The CDR3 DNA reads TGCGCCAGCAGCTTTATGGATGAGCAGTTCTTC.

This chain connects TRBV4-3 to TRBJ2-7, with D perhaps TRBD1 or TRBD2 (5 bases each). CDR3 length equals 14 residues. CDR1 LGHNA and CDR2 YSLEER come from the germline V gene. Trimming removed 4 bases at V and 1 base at J, with 11 bases between. The CDR3 region is CASSLRDGSYEQYF. CDR3 DNA sequence: TGCGCCAGCAGCCTCCGGGACGGATCCTACGAGCAGTACTTC.

The V call is TRBV29-1, the J call TRBJ2-7; 10 bases match TRBD2. The CDR3 consists of 15 residues. The germline CDR1 and CDR2 sequences are SQVTM and ANQGSEA. The J segment lost 1 base and the V segment lost 4 bases, leaving 7 bases of the junction unmatched. CDR3 residues: CSVGPQLAGSYEQYF. The CDR3 nucleotides read TGCAGCGTTGGGCCACAACTAGCGGGATCCTACGAGCAGTACTTC.

A note on this clonotype: At one end the junction does not follow the germline gene, possibly because of a read error. The rearrangement links TRBV2 to TRBJ2-7, with D possibly being TRBD2 (6 bases). The CDR3 is 12 amino acids. Germline V lookup: CDR1 SNHLY, CDR2 FYNNEI. The CDR3 DNA reads TGTGCCAGCGGCGCGGCGGACTACGTGCAGTACTTC. Protein sequence: CASGAADYVQYF.

The chain carries TRBV9 and TRBJ2-5, with D perhaps assigned TRBD1 or TRBD2 (5 bases each). Germline lookup yields CDR1 SGDLS and CDR2 YYNGEE. Trimming removed 4 bases from V and 0 bases from J, with 10 bases in between. This CDR3 has 14 amino acids. DNA of the CDR3: TGTGCCAGCAGCATCGGGACGGACCAAGAGACCCAGTACTTC. Translating gives CASSIGTDQETQYF.

J is TRBJ2-1 and V is TRBV12-3 or TRBV12-4; D is perhaps TRBD2 (5 bases). The V gene lost 6 bases and the J gene lost 5 bases, with 14 bases spanning the gap. The CDR3 totals 14 residues. Here the CDR3 reads CASSPDRRHNEQFF. The CDR3 DNA is TGTGCCAGCAGCCCAGACCGGAGGCACAATGAGCAGTTCTTC.

Turning to this clonotype: Lacking the conserved final phenylalanine or tryptophan, this CDR3 likely reflects a read error. The rearrangement links TRBV29-1 to TRBJ1-1; 9 bases agree with TRBD1. CDR1 and CDR2 from the germline V gene are SQVTM and ANQGSEA. This CDR3 spans 14 amino acids. Germline trimming cut 5 bases from V and 5 bases from J; bases unmatched to any gene: 9. CDR3 sequence: CSVTWTGVRTEAFY. In nucleotides, the CDR3 is TGCAGCGTTACTTGGACAGGGGTGAGGACTGAAGCTTTCTAT.

The V call is TRBV7-6, the J call TRBJ2-2; weak D call: TRBD1 (6 bases). CDR3 length: 17 residues. V dropped 5 bases and J dropped 4 bases, with 20 bases sitting between them. Germline V gives CDR1 SGHVS, CDR2 FNYEAQ. The CDR3, as DNA: TGTGCCAGCAGCCCAAACCGGGACACCATCGCCACCGGGGAGCTGTTTTTT. Protein product: CASSPNRDTIATGELFF. Supplemented by reference TRBV7-6 and TRBJ2-2, the full variable domain reads GAGVSQSPRYKVTKRGQDVALRCDPISGHVSLYWYRQALGQGPEFLTYFNYEAQQDKSGLPNDRFSAERPEGSISTLTIQRTEQRDSAMYRCASSPNRDTIATGELFFGEGSRLTVL.

This chain links TRBV3-1 with TRBJ2-7; the D gene could be TRBD1 or TRBD2 (6 bases each). Germline CDR1 and CDR2: LGHDT and YNNKEL (reference sequence). The CDR3 has 15 residues. V was cut by 1 base and J by 0 bases, with 10 bases left in between. CDR3 amino acids: CASSQVWGASYEQYF. The DNA for the CDR3 is TGTGCCAGCAGCCAAGTGTGGGGGGCCTCCTACGAGCAGTACTTC.

The CDR3 nucleotides are TGCAGCGTTGAAGGCAGCGACTCTGGAAACACCATATATTTT. As protein: CSVEGSDSGNTIYF. The genes are TRBV29-1 and TRBJ1-3, with D uncertain. CDR3 length equals 14 residues. Deletions cut 1 base from V and 0 bases from J, with 7 bases between. Per germline, CDR1 SQVTM and CDR2 ANQGSEA.